Below are 17 T cell receptor beta chains sequenced from a single sample in a study of T-cell memory formation after mild COVID-19. Each CDR3 protein is one row after TCRdb ran MiXCR on the 5' RACE reads. The repertoire holds roughly 260,000 distinct CDR3 sequences, with about 17% as singletons. Sequencing used PBMCs or a T cell subset sorted from them (not recorded which). The receptors were sampled from a man younger than 30 who had mild COVID-19 (a few samples of this study predate the infection). Cell type and time point are not known.

The rearrangement links TRBV7-2 to TRBJ1-2; tentatively, D is TRBD1 (5 bases). The CDR3 covers 14 residues. V was cut by 2 bases and J by 2 bases, with 9 bases left in between. Germline V gives CDR1 SGHTA, CDR2 FQGNSA. DNA of the CDR3: TGTGCCAGCAGCTTACCCAGACAGAACTATGGCTACACCTTC. Protein: CASSLPRQNYGYTF.

The genes are TRBV29-1 and TRBJ2-3; TRBD1 agrees at 8 bases. The CDR3 length is 15 residues. J was trimmed by 4 bases and V by 6 bases; bases with no gene match: 12. Germline CDR1 SQVTM, CDR2 ANQGSEA. The CDR3 DNA follows: TGCAGCGTGGATAAAACAGGGGGAAAGGCAGATACGCAGTATTTT. It is translated as CSVDKTGGKADTQYF.

J is TRBJ2-4 and V is TRBV11-2; TRBD1 matches at 8 bases. After removal of 5 bases from V and 6 bases from J, the junction contained 6 bases not matched to a gene. CDR3 length equals 14 residues. The germline V gene encodes CDR1 SGHAT and CDR2 FQNNGV. This CDR3 is CASSQGQGGNIQYF. The CDR3 nucleotides read TGTGCCAGCAGCCAAGGACAGGGAGGAAACATTCAGTACTTC.

This clonotype was counted only a few times. The CDR3 here is CASSSGGAGGEKLFF. The DNA of the CDR3 is TGTGCCAGCAGTTCCGGGGGAGCCGGAGGCGAAAAACTGTTTTTT. The chain uses TRBV27 and TRBJ1-4; possible D gene TRBD1, 5 bases. CDR1 is MNHEY and CDR2 is SMNVEV in the germline V gene (reference sequence). There are 15 residues in the CDR3. With 4 bases removed from V and 8 bases from J, the gap between germline ends came to 17 bases.

This chain joins TRBV11-1 and TRBJ2-1; D ambiguous. The CDR3 consists of 15 residues. Germline CDR1 SGHAT, CDR2 FQDESV (reference sequence). The ends were cut back, 4 bases at V and 6 bases at J, with 16 bases in the middle. The CDR3 region has the DNA TGTGCCAGCAGCTCCCGGTCGGGTGCCCGCAATGAGCAGTTCTTC. This translates into CASSSRSGARNEQFF.

The rearrangement links TRBV7-9 to TRBJ2-7; D ambiguous. The germline CDR1 and CDR2 sequences are SEHNR and FQNEAQ (reference sequence). CDR3 length: 13 amino acids. V was shortened by 4 bases and J by 4 bases, with 11 bases between the two germline ends. The DNA of the CDR3 is TGTGCCAGCAGCTCTCTATTAGATTACGAGCAGTACTTC. Protein: CASSSLLDYEQYF.

This clonotype was counted only a few times. The chain links TRBV28 to TRBJ1-6, with D hard to call. The V end was cut by 7 bases, the J end by 9 bases, with 16 bases between. CDR1 is MDHEN and CDR2 is SYDVKM in the germline V gene. CDR3 length equals 14 residues. The CDR3 sequence: CASTPGLVGSPLHF. The CDR3 DNA reads as TGTGCCAGCACCCCGGGGTTGGTCGGTTCACCCCTCCACTTT.

The gene calls are TRBV30 and TRBJ1-1; D possibly corresponds to TRBD1 (5 bases). Germline CDR1 is GTSNPN and CDR2 is SVGIG (reference sequence). The CDR3 is 14 amino acids. The V gene lost 5 bases and the J gene lost 6 bases, with 19 bases spanning the gap. DNA of the CDR3: TGTGCCTGGCAATCCGGGCCAGTACAGGCTGAAGCTTTCTTT. Amino acid sequence: CAWQSGPVQAEAFF.

This clonotype was counted between two and nine times. V is TRBV16 and J is TRBJ1-3; D not certain. The CDR3 contains 13 residues. V lost 3 bases to trimming and J lost 1 base, with 4 bases between them. Germline CDR1 is KGHSY and CDR2 is FQNENV. CDR3 in DNA: TGTGCCAGCAGCCAGGGGTCTGGAAACACCATATATTTT. Translated, it gives CASSQGSGNTIYF.

This clonotype was detected ten times or more. This chain uses TRBV4-1 with TRBJ1-5; 9 bases align to TRBD1. The junction had 8 bases not matched to a gene; V was cut back by 1 base and J by 7 bases. The germline gives CDR1 MGHRA, CDR2 YSYEKL. This CDR3 comprises 16 residues. CDR3 sequence reads: CASSQGPTGGWQPQHF. The CDR3 coding sequence is TGCGCCAGCAGCCAAGGCCCCACAGGGGGCTGGCAGCCCCAGCATTTT.

This clonotype was seen only a few times. One junction end does not reproduce the germline sequence, and a read error may be involved. The V call is TRBV6-2 or TRBV6-3, the J call TRBJ2-3, with 7 bases matching TRBD1. The CDR3 is made up of 16 amino acids. Germline-derived CDR1 and CDR2 are MNHEY and SVGEGT. CDR3 protein: CASSYGDRGSTDTKYF. CDR3 coding DNA: TGTGCCAGCAGTTACGGGGACAGAGGAAGCACAGATACGAAGTATTTT.

This clonotype showed up many times. The chain joins TRBV7-9 to TRBJ1-2; D is undetermined. The CDR3 has 13 amino acids. Deletions cut 1 base from V and 3 bases from J, with 6 bases between. Germline loops: CDR1 SEHNR, CDR2 FQNEAQ (reference sequence). The CDR3 sequence is CASSLGGDYGYTF. The CDR3 DNA reads as TGTGCCAGCAGCTTAGGAGGAGACTATGGCTACACCTTC.

This clonotype was picked up a small number of times. The chain has TRBV6-2 or TRBV6-3 and TRBJ2-5; either TRBD1 or TRBD2 may fit D (5 bases each). The CDR3 contains 13 residues. V was pared by 8 bases and J by 7 bases, with 17 bases between. The germline gives CDR1 MNHEY, CDR2 SVGEGT. The CDR3 DNA follows: TGTGCCAGCGCAAGAGGGGTGGTCGGGACCCAGTACTTC. Residues: CASARGVVGTQYF.

The rearrangement joins TRBV10-1 to TRBJ2-2, with 12 bases fitting TRBD1. The ends lost 5 bases at V and 7 bases at J; junction bases unmatched: 5. The CDR3 loop spans 15 amino acids. Per the germline V gene, CDR1 is WNHNN and CDR2 is SYGVQD (reference sequence). This CDR3 reads CASSPGQGAVGELFF. The DNA of the CDR3 is TGCGCCAGCAGTCCGGGACAGGGGGCGGTCGGGGAGCTGTTTTTT.

A few counts support this clonotype. V usage is TRBV9 and J usage is TRBJ2-5, with D possibly matching TRBD2 (6 bases). CDR3 length: 14 amino acids. Germline lookup yields CDR1 SGDLS and CDR2 YYNGEE. V dropped 4 bases and J dropped 5 bases, with 15 bases sitting between them. CDR3 coding DNA: TGTGCCAGCAGCCGGGTCGGAGGGCGGGAGACCCAGTACTTC. This gives the protein CASSRVGGRETQYF.

The V and J genes are TRBV18 and TRBJ2-7; 7 nucleotides match TRBD1. The CDR3 length is 15 residues. Per the germline V gene, CDR1 is KGHSH and CDR2 is LQKENI. Trimming at V came to 5 bases and at J to 0 bases, leaving 7 bases not matched to a gene. The CDR3 loop is CASSTRQGTSYEQYF. The CDR3 region has the DNA TGTGCCAGCTCAACCCGACAGGGAACCTCCTACGAGCAGTACTTC. The complete variable domain, with remaining parts taken from reference TRBV18 and TRBJ2-7, reads NAGVMQNPRHLVRRRGQEARLRCSPMKGHSHVYWYRQLPEEGLKFMVYLQKENIIDESGMPKERFSAEFPKEGPSILRIQQVVRGDSAAYFCASSTRQGTSYEQYFGPGTRLTVT.

The V call is TRBV29-1, the J call TRBJ1-2; D is undetermined. The germline V gene has CDR1 SQVTM and CDR2 ANQGSEA. V shed 5 bases and J shed 4 bases, with 8 bases lying between them. The CDR3 is 11 amino acids. The CDR3 DNA is TGCAGCGTTTTTTCACCCTATGGCTACACCTTC. Protein: CSVFSPYGYTF.